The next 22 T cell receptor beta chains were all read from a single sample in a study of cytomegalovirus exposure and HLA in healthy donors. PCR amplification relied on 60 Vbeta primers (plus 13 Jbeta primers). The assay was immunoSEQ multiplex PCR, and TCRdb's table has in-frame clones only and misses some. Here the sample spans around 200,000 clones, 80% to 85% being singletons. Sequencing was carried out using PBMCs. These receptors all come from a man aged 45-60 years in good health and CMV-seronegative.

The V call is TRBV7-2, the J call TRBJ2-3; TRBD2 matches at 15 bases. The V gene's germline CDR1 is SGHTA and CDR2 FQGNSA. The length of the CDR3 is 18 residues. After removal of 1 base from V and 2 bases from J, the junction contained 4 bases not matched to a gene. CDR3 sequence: CASSLGWTSGGATDTQYF. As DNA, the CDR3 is TGTGCCAGCAGCTTAGGTTGGACTAGCGGGGGGGCCACAGATACGCAGTATTTT.

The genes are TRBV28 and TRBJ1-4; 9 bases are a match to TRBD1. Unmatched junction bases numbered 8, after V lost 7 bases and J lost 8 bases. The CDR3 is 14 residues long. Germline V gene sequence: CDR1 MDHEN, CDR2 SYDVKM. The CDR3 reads CASTSGGTGEKLFF. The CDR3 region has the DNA TGTGCCAGCACCTCAGGAGGGACAGGGGAAAAACTGTTTTTT.

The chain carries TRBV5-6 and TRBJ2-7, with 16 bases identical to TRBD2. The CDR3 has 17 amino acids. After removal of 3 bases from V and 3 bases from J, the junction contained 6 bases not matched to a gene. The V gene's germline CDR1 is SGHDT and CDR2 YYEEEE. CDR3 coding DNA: TGTGCCAGCAGCTCTCCGGGACTAGCGGGAGGGCTCTACGAGCAGTACTTC. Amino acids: CASSSPGLAGGLYEQYF. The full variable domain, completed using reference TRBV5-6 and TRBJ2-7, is DAGVTQSPTHLIKTRGQQVTLRCSPKSGHDTVSWYQQALGQGPQFIFQYYEEEERQRGNFPDRFSGHQFPNYSSELNVNALLLGDSALYLCASSSPGLAGGLYEQYFGPGTRLTVT.

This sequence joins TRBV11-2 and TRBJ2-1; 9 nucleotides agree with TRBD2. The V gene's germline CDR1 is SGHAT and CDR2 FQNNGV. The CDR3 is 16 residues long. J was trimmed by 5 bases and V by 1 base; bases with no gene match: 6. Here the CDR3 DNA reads TGTGCCAGCAGCTTAGTCCGTGCGGGGGGGAACAATGAGCAGTTCTTC. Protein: CASSLVRAGGNNEQFF.

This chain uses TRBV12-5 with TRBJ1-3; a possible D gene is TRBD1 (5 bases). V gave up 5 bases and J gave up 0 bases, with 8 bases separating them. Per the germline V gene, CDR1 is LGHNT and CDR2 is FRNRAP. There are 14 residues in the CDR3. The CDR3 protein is CASGTGISGNTIYF. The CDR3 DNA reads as TGTGCTAGTGGTACAGGTATCTCTGGAAACACCATATATTTT.

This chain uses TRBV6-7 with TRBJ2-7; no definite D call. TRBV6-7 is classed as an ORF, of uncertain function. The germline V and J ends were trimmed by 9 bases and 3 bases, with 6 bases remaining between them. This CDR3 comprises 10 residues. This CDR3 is CARIHYEQYF. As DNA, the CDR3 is TGTGCCAGAATCCACTACGAGCAGTACTTC.

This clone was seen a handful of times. CDR3 DNA: TGCGCCAGCACCCACCGCCGGGAGGCTACCGGGGAGCTGTTTTTT. Protein product: CASTHRREATGELFF. J is TRBJ2-2 and V is TRBV23-1, with TRBD2 matching over 7 bases. TRBV23-1 is treated as an ORF (open reading frame) with a function not yet certain. V was pared by 7 bases and J by 5 bases, with 10 bases of the junction left unmatched. The CDR3 covers 15 residues.

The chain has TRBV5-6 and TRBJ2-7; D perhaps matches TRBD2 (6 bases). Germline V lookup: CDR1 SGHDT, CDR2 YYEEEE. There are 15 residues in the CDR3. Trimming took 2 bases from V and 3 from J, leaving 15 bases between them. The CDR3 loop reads CASSFSLGGRYEQYF. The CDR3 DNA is TGTGCCAGCAGCTTCAGTTTGGGGGGACGCTACGAGCAGTACTTC.

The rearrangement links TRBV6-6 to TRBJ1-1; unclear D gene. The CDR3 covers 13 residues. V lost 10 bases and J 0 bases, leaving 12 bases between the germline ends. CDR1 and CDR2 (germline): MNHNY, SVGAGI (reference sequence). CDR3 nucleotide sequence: TGTGCCACCTCGCAGGTCATGAACACTGAAGCTTTCTTT. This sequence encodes CATSQVMNTEAFF.

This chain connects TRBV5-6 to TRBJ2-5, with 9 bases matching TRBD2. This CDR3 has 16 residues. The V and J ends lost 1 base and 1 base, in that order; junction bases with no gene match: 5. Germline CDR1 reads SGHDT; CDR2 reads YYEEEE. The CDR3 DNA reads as TGTGCCAGCAGCTTGTGGTCTAGCGGGATCCAAGAGACCCAGTACTTC. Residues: CASSLWSSGIQETQYF.

The CDR3 DNA is TGTGCCAGCAGTCTAGAGGGCCTCGTCAATCAGCCCCAGCATTTT. The encoded protein is CASSLEGLVNQPQHF. The chain has TRBV27 and TRBJ1-5; no clear D. The CDR3 has 15 amino acids. Deletions cut 5 bases from V and 3 bases from J, with 14 bases between. Germline V lookup: CDR1 MNHEY, CDR2 SMNVEV (reference sequence).

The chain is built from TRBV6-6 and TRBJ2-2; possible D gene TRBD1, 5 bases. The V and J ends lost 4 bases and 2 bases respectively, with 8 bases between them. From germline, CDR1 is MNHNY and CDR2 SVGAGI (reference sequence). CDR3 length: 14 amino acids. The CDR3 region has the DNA TGTGCCAGCAGTTTTCAGGGAAACACCGGGGAGCTGTTTTTT. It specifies CASSFQGNTGELFF.

CDR3 DNA: TGTGCCAGCTCACGGGCCGAGCTCCACAATGAGCAGTTCTTC. This translates into CASSRAELHNEQFF. The chain joins TRBV18 to TRBJ2-1; D remains unclear. The V end lost 4 bases, the J end lost 5 bases, and 12 bases lay between the germline ends. Germline V gives CDR1 KGHSH, CDR2 LQKENI. The length of the CDR3 is 14 residues.

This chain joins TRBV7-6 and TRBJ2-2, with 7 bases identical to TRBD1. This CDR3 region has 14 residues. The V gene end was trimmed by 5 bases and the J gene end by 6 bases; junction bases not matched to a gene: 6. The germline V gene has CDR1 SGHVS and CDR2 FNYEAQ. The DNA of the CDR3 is TGTGCCAGCAGCGCCGACAGGGTTCCCGGGGAGCTGTTTTTT. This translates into CASSADRVPGELFF.

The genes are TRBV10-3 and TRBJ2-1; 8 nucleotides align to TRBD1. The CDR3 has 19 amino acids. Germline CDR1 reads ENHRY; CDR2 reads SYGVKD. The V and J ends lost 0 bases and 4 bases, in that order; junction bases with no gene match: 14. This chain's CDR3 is CAISESLDRVGGGYNEQFF. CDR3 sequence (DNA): TGTGCCATCAGTGAGTCTTTGGACAGGGTAGGCGGAGGTTACAATGAGCAGTTCTTC.

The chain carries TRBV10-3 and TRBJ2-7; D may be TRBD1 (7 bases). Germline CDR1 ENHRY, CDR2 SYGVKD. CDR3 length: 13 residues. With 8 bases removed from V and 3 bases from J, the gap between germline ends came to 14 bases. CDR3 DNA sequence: TGTGCCATCGCCGGACAGGACTACTACGAGCAGTACTTC. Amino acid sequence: CAIAGQDYYEQYF.

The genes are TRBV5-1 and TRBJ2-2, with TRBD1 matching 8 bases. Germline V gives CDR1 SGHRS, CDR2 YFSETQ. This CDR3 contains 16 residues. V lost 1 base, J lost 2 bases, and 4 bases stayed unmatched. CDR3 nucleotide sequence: TGCGCCAGCAGCTTGAACGGACAGGGTAACACCGGGGAGCTGTTTTTT. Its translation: CASSLNGQGNTGELFF.

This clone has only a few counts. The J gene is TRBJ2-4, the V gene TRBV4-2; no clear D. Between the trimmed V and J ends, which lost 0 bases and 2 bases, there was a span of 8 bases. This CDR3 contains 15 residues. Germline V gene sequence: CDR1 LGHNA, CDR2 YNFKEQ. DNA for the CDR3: TGTGCCAGCAGCCAAGATCGTGTTCCCAAAAACATTCAGTACTTC. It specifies CASSQDRVPKNIQYF.

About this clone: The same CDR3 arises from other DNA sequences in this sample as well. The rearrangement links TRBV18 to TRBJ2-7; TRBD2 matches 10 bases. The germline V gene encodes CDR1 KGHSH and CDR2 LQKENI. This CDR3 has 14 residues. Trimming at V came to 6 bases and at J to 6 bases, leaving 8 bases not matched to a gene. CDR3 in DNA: TGTGCCAGCTCCCCGGGTCTAGCGGGGGTCGAGCAGTACTTC. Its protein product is CASSPGLAGVEQYF. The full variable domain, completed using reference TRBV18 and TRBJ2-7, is NAGVMQNPRHLVRRRGQEARLRCSPMKGHSHVYWYRQLPEEGLKFMVYLQKENIIDESGMPKERFSAEFPKEGPSILRIQQVVRGDSAAYFCASSPGLAGVEQYFGPGTRLTVT.

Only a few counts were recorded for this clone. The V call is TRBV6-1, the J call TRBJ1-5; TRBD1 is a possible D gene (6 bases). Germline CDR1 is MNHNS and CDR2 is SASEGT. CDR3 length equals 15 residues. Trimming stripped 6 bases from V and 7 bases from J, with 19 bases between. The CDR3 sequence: CASRFSGGPNQPQHF. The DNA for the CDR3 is TGTGCCAGCAGATTTAGTGGGGGCCCGAACCAGCCCCAGCATTTT.

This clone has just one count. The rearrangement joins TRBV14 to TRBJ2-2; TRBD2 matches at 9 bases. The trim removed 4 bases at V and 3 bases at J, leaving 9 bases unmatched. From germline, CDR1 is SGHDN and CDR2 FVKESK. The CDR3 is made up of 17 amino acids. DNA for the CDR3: TGTGCCAGCAGCCCCCGTCGGACTAGCGCGGACACCGGGGAGCTGTTTTTT. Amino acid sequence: CASSPRRTSADTGELFF.

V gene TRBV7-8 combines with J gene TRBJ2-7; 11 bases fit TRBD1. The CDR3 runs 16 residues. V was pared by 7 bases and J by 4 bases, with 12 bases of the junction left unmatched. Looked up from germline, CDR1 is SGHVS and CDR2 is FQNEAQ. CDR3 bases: TGTGCCAGCACCCGGACCGGGACAGGGGGGAGTTACGAGCAGTACTTC. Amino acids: CASTRTGTGGSYEQYF.